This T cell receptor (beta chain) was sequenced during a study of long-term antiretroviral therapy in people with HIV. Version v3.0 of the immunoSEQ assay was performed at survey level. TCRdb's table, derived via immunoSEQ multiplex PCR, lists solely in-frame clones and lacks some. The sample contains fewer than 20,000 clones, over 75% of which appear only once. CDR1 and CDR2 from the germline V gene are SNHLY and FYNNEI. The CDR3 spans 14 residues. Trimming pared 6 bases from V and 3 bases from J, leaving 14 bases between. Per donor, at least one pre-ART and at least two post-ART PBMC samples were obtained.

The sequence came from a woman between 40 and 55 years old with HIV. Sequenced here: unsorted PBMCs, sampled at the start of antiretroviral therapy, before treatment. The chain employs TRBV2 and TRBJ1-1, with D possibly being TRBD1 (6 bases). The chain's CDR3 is CASSEQGWHTEAFF. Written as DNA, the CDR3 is TGTGCCAGCAGCGAACAGGGTTGGCACACTGAAGCTTTCTTT.